This T cell receptor beta chain was observed in a study of beta chain features in type 1 diabetes. Study-level information: Healthy donors and patients had similar age, gender and cell yields. General study points: Cells expressing TCR highly could be over-represented by cDNA sequencing. Short templates might get an advantage during PCR, and this would be equal in patients and controls. Across all four CD4+ subsets, people with type 1 diabetes showed modestly shorter TCRB CDR3s. TCRB repertoires of naive, central memory and Treg cells appeared more similar among patients than among healthy donors.

With V trimmed by 3 bases and J by 7 bases, 8 bases remained unmatched. This CDR3 spans 17 amino acids. CDR1 and CDR2 (germline): MGHDK, SYGVNS. Every bit of the isolated RNA underwent reverse transcription, so sequencing read expressed TCRB transcripts. Using immunoSEQ multiplex PCR, the repertoire was profiled, and TCRdb retains in-frame clones only, with some absent. The sample holds about 700,000 clones, about an eighth seen once. Notes on this clone: The antigen is unknown.

The sequencing sample was made of naive CD4+ T cells from blood. The gene calls are TRBV25-1 and TRBJ2-1, with 14 positions matching TRBD2. The clonotype originates from a man between 18 and 29 years old with type 1 diabetes. CDR3 DNA: TGTGCCAGCAGTGAGACTAGCGGGGGGGCCGTTATGAATGAGCAGTTCTTC. This sequence encodes CASSETSGGAVMNEQFF.